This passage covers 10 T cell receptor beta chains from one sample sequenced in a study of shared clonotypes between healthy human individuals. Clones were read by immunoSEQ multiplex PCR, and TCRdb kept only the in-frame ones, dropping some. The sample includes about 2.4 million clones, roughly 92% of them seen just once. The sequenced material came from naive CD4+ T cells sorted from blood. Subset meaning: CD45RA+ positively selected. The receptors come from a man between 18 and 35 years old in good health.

The CDR3 spells CSVDLSGSGNTIYF. The CDR3 DNA sequence: TGCAGCGTTGACCTCTCTGGTTCTGGAAACACCATATATTTT. The chain joins TRBV29-1 to TRBJ1-3, with unresolved D. Germline CDR1 and CDR2: SQVTM and ANQGSEA. This CDR3 comprises 14 residues. Trimming stripped 3 bases from V and 1 base from J, with 10 bases between.

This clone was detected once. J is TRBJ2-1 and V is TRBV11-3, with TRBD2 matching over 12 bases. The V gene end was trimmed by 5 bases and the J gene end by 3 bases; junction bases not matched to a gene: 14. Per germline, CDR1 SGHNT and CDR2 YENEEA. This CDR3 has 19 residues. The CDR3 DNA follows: TGTGCCAGCAGCCCGAAGACTAGCGGGGGCGGTCTCGGCTACAATGAGCAGTTCTTC. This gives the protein CASSPKTSGGGLGYNEQFF.

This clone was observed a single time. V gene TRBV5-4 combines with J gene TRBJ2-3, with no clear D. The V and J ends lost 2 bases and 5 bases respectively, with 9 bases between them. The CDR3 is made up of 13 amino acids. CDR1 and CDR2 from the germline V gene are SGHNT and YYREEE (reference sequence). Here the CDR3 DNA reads TGTGCCAGCAGCTTAGAATGGGGAGATACGCAGTATTTT. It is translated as CASSLEWGDTQYF.

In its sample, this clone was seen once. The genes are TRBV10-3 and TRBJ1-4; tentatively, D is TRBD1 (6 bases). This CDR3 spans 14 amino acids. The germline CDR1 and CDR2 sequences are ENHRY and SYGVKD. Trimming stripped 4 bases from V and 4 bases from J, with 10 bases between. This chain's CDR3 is CAISAGQINEKLFF. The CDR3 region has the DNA TGTGCCATCAGTGCCGGACAGATTAATGAAAAACTGTTTTTT.

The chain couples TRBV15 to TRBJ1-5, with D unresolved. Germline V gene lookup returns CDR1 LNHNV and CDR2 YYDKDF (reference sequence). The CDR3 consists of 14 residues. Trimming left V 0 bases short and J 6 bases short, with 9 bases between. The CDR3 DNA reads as TGTGCCACCAGCAGAGATAAGACGGCTCAGCCCCAGCATTTT. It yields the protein CATSRDKTAQPQHF.

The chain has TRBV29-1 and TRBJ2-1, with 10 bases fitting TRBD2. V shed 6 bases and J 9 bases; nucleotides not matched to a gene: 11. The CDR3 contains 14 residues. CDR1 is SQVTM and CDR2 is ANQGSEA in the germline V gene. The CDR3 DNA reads TGCAGCGTGATGGTAGCGGGAGGTGGTAGTGAGCAGTTCTTC. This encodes CSVMVAGGGSEQFF.

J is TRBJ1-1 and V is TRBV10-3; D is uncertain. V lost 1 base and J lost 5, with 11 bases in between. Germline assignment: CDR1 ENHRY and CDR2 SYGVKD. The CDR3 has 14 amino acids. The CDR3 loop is CAISEYLPGTEAFF. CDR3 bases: TGTGCCATCAGTGAGTACCTCCCGGGAACTGAAGCTTTCTTT.

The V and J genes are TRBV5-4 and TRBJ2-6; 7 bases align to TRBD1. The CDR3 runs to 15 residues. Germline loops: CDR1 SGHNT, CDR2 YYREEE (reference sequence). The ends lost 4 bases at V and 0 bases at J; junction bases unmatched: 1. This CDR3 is CASSRQGSGANVLTF. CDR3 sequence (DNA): TGTGCCAGCAGCAGACAGGGCTCTGGGGCCAACGTCCTGACTTTC.

This CDR3 is CASSLGDLAGLGETQYF. CDR3 nucleotide sequence: TGCGCCAGCAGCTTGGGCGATCTAGCGGGATTGGGGGAGACCCAGTACTTC. The chain links TRBV5-1 to TRBJ2-5; the match to TRBD2 covers 9 bases. The CDR3 spans 17 residues. CDR1 SGHRS and CDR2 YFSETQ come from the germline V gene. Trimming removed 0 bases from V and 5 bases from J; junction bases left unmatched: 11.

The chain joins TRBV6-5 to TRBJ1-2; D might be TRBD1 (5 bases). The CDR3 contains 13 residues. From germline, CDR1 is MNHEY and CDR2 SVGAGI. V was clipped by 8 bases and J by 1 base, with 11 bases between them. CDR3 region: CASAQGINYGYTF. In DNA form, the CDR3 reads TGTGCCAGCGCTCAGGGAATTAACTATGGCTACACCTTC.